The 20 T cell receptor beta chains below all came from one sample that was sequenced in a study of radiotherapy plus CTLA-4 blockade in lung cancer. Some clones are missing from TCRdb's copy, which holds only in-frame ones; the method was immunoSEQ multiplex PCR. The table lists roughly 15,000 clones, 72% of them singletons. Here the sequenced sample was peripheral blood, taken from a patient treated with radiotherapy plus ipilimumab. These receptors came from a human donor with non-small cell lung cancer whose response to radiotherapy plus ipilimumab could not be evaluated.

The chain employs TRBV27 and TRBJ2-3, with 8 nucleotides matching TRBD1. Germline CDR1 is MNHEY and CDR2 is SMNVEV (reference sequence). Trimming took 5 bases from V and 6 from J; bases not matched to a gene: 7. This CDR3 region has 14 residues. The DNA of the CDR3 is TGTGCCAGCAGTCCTCGGACAGGGCAGGATACGCAGTATTTT. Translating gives CASSPRTGQDTQYF.

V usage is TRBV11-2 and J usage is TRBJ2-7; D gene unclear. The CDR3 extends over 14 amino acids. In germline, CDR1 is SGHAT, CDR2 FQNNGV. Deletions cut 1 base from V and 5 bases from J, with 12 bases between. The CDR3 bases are TGTGCCAGCAGCTTAGGAGGTATATTGAACGAGCAGTACTTC. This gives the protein CASSLGGILNEQYF.

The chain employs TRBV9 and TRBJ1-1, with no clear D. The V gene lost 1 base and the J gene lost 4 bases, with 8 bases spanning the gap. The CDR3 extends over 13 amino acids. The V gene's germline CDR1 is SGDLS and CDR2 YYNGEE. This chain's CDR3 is CASSVIEGTEAFF. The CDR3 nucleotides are TGTGCCAGCAGCGTAATCGAGGGCACTGAAGCTTTCTTT.

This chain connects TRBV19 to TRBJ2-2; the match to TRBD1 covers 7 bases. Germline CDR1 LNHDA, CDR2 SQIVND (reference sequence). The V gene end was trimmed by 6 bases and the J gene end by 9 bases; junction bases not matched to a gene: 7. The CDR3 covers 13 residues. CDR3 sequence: CASSLGTVRELFF. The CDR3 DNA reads TGTGCCAGTAGCCTTGGGACAGTAAGGGAGCTGTTTTTT.

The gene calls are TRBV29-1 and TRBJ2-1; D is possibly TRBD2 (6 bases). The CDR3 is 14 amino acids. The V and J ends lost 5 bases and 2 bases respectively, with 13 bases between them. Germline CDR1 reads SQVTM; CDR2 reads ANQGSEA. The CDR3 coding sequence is TGCAGCGTTAGGACTAATATGCCCTACAATGAGCAGTTCTTC. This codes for CSVRTNMPYNEQFF.

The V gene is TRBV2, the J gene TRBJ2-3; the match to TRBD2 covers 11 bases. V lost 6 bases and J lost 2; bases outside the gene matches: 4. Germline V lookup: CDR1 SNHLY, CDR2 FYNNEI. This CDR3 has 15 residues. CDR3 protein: CASRKTSGVTDTQYF. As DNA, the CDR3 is TGTGCCAGCAGGAAGACTAGCGGGGTCACAGATACGCAGTATTTT.

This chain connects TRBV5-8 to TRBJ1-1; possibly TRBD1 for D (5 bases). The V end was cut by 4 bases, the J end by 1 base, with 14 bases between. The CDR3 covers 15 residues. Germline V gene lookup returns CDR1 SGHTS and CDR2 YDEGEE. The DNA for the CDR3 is TGTGCCAGCAGCACTCGGTGGGGGGGGAACACTGAAGCTTTCTTT. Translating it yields CASSTRWGGNTEAFF.

CDR3 DNA sequence: TGTGCCAGCCGGACAGCGTCAGAGACCCAGTACTTC. Encoded protein: CASRTASETQYF. The gene calls are TRBV28 and TRBJ2-5; maybe TRBD1 (6 bases). V was trimmed by 8 bases and J by 4 bases, leaving 11 bases between them. Per the germline V gene, CDR1 is MDHEN and CDR2 is SYDVKM. The CDR3 totals 12 residues.

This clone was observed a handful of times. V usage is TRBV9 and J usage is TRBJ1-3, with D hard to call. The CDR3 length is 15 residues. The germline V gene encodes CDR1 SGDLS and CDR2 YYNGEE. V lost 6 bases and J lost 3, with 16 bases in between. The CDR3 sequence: CASTPGVSGGNTIYF. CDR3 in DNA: TGTGCCAGCACCCCCGGCGTCTCAGGTGGAAACACCATATATTTT.

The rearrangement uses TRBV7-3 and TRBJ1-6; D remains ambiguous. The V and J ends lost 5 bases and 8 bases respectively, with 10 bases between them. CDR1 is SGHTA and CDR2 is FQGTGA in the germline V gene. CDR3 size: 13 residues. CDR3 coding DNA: TGTGCCAGCAGCGTCTCTCCGGATTCACCCCTCCACTTT. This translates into CASSVSPDSPLHF.

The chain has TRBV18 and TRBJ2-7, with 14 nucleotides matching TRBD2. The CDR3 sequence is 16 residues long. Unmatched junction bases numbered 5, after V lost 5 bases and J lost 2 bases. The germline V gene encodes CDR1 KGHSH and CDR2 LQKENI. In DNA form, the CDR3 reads TGTGCCAGCTCATCGCCGGGACTAGCGGGGGCCTACGAGCAGTACTTC. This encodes CASSSPGLAGAYEQYF.

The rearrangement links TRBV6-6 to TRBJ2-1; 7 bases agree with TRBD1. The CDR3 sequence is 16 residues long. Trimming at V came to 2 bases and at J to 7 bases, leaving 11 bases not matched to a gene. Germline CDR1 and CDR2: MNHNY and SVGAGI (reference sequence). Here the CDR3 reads CASSYQGQGVRNEQFF. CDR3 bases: TGTGCCAGCAGTTACCAGGGCCAGGGGGTTAGGAATGAGCAGTTCTTC.

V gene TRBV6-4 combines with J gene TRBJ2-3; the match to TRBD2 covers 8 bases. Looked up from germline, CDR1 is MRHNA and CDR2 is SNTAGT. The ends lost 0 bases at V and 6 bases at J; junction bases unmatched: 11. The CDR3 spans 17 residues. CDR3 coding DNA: TGTGCCAGCAGTGACTCACCGGGAGGGGGGGATTCGGATACGCAGTATTTT. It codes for CASSDSPGGGDSDTQYF.

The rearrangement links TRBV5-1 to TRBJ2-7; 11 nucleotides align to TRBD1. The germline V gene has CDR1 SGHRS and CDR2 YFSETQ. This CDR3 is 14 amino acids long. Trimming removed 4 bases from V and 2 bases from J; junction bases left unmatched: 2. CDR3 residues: CASSKGQGAYEQYV. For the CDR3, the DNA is TGCGCCAGCAGCAAGGGACAGGGGGCCTACGAGCAGTACGTC.

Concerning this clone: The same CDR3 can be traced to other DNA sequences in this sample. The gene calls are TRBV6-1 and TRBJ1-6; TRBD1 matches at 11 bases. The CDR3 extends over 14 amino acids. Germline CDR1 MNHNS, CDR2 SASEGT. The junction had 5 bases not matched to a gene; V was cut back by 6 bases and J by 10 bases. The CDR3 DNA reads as TGTGCCAGCAGCTCGGACAGGGGGCTCTCACCCCTCCACTTT. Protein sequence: CASSSDRGLSPLHF.

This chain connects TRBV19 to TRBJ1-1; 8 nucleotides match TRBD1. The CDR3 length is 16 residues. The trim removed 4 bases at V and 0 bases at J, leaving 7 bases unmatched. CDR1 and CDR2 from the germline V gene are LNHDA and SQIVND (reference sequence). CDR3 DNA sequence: TGTGCCAGTAGTAATAGGACAGGGACTATGAACACTGAAGCTTTCTTT. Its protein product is CASSNRTGTMNTEAFF.

CDR3 bases: TGTGCCAGCAGCTTGAGCCAGGGGGGGAACACTGAAGCTTTCTTT. It codes for CASSLSQGGNTEAFF. The V call is TRBV7-2, the J call TRBJ1-1; 7 nucleotides agree with TRBD1. The CDR3 runs to 15 residues. Losses at the gene ends were 3 bases for V and 1 base for J; bases not matched to a gene: 5. Germline assignment: CDR1 SGHTA and CDR2 FQGNSA.

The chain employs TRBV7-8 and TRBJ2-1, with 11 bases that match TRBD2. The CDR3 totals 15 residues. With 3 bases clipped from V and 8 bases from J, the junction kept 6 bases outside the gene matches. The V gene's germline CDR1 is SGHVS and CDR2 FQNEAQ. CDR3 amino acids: CASSFAGTSGYEQFF. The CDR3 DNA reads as TGTGCCAGCAGCTTTGCCGGGACTAGCGGTTATGAGCAGTTCTTC.

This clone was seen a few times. DNA of the CDR3: TGTGCCAGCAGTTATGCCGGGACAGGGCGATATGGCTACACCTTC. It codes for CASSYAGTGRYGYTF. This sequence joins TRBV27 and TRBJ1-2, with TRBD1 matching 9 bases. The V and J ends lost 4 bases and 5 bases, in that order; junction bases with no gene match: 8. CDR1 and CDR2 (germline): MNHEY, SMNVEV (reference sequence). The CDR3 loop spans 15 amino acids.

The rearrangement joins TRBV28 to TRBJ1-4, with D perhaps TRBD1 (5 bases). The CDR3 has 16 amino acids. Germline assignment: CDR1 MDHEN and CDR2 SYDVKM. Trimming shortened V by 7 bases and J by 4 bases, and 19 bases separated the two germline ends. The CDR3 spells CASTHRQGIGNEKLFF. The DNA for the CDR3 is TGTGCCAGCACCCACCGGCAGGGTATCGGTAATGAAAAACTGTTTTTT.